This passage covers 28 T cell receptor beta chains from one sample sequenced in a study of blood T cell repertoires in COVID-19. Data came from immunoSEQ multiplex PCR; TCRdb stores just in-frame clones and leaves some out. The sample holds some 200,000 clones, approximately 90% seen once. Sequencing input: PBMCs or T cells enriched from blood (not recorded which). These receptors originate from a young woman who had recovered from COVID-19.

The chain links TRBV12-5 to TRBJ2-1; 8 positions agree with TRBD2. Trimming at V came to 6 bases and at J to 3 bases, leaving 10 bases not matched to a gene. CDR3 size: 16 residues. The V gene's germline CDR1 is LGHNT and CDR2 FRNRAP. The CDR3 loop is CASGLASAGGYNEQFF. The CDR3, as DNA: TGTGCTAGTGGCCTGGCCTCTGCGGGGGGCTACAATGAGCAGTTCTTC. The full variable domain, rest sourced from reference TRBV12-5 and TRBJ2-1, is DARVTQTPRHKVTEMGQEVTMRCQPILGHNTVFWYRQTMMQGLELLAYFRNRAPLDDSGMPKDRFSAEMPDATLATLKIQPSEPRDSAVYFCASGLASAGGYNEQFFGPGTRLTVL.

The chain links TRBV12-3 or TRBV12-4 to TRBJ2-2, with TRBD2 matching over 7 bases. The length of the CDR3 is 12 residues. With 6 bases clipped from V and 7 bases from J, the junction kept 2 bases outside the gene matches. The CDR3, as DNA: TGTGCCAGCAGCGGGAGGCTCGGGGAGCTGTTTTTT. Residues: CASSGRLGELFF.

The rearrangement joins TRBV19 to TRBJ1-1; D perhaps matches TRBD1 (5 bases). Trimming cost V 4 bases and J 1 base, with 13 bases left between them. The CDR3 has 15 residues. Germline assignment: CDR1 LNHDA and CDR2 SQIVND (reference sequence). The CDR3 coding sequence is TGTGCCAGTAGTACAAGGGCGGGGGAGAACACTGAAGCTTTCTTT. Translation: CASSTRAGENTEAFF.

The chain has TRBV19 and TRBJ1-2; 8 nucleotides match TRBD1. This CDR3 region has 14 residues. V was pared by 5 bases and J by 4 bases, with 6 bases of the junction left unmatched. Germline V lookup: CDR1 LNHDA, CDR2 SQIVND (reference sequence). The CDR3 nucleotides read TGTGCCAGTAGTGAGGGACAGGCGGTCTATGGCTACACCTTC. Its protein is CASSEGQAVYGYTF.

The rearrangement uses TRBV4-2 and TRBJ2-5; no firm D call. Deletions cut 0 bases from V and 4 bases from J, with 12 bases between. CDR1 is LGHNA, CDR2 YNFKEQ, per germline. This CDR3 has 15 residues. The CDR3 reads CASSQDPIDGETQYF. The CDR3 DNA reads TGTGCCAGCAGCCAAGACCCTATTGATGGAGAGACCCAGTACTTC.

The chain couples TRBV4-1 to TRBJ1-2; tentatively, D is TRBD1 (5 bases). Germline CDR1 MGHRA, CDR2 YSYEKL. Trimming pared 3 bases from V and 0 bases from J, leaving 11 bases between. The CDR3 runs 15 residues. The CDR3 spells CASSHLQGSNYGYTF. The CDR3 DNA reads TGCGCCAGCAGCCATTTGCAGGGCTCTAACTATGGCTACACCTTC.

J is TRBJ2-7 and V is TRBV7-2, with 8 bases that match TRBD2. V trimming: 3 bases; J trimming: 1 base; junction bases outside the gene matches: 5. The CDR3 runs to 15 residues. The germline gives CDR1 SGHTA, CDR2 FQGNSA. CDR3: CASSFGRGVSYEQYF. The CDR3 coding sequence is TGTGCCAGCAGCTTTGGGCGGGGGGTATCCTACGAGCAGTACTTC.

This clone has a single count. The rearrangement uses TRBV5-6 and TRBJ1-2, with 8 positions matching TRBD1. J gave up 7 bases and V 1 base, and 3 bases lay outside the gene matches. Germline lookup yields CDR1 SGHDT and CDR2 YYEEEE. The CDR3 is 13 residues long. The CDR3 DNA reads TGTGCCAGCAGCTTGACACAGGGGGTTGGCTACACCTTC. Its protein is CASSLTQGVGYTF.

The chain links TRBV7-2 to TRBJ2-3, with 12 bases fitting TRBD2. Trimming cost V 5 bases and J 2 bases; bases outside gene matches: 8. The CDR3 runs 17 residues. CDR1 is SGHTA and CDR2 is FQGNSA in the germline V gene. The DNA of the CDR3 is TGTGCCAGCAGCCAACGGACTAGCGGGGCTTCCACAGATACGCAGTATTTT. Residues: CASSQRTSGASTDTQYF.

The chain couples TRBV14 to TRBJ1-5; 8 positions agree with TRBD1. The germline CDR1 and CDR2 sequences are SGHDN and FVKESK. V shed 2 bases, J shed 6 bases, and the junction held 3 bases outside the gene matches. The CDR3 loop spans 14 amino acids. CDR3 sequence (DNA): TGTGCCAGCAGCCAAAGACAGGGGTCTCAGCCCCAGCATTTT. Residues: CASSQRQGSQPQHF.

This chain uses TRBV19 with TRBJ2-3; 14 bases are shared with TRBD2. Germline CDR1 and CDR2: LNHDA and SQIVND (reference sequence). V lost 9 bases and J lost 6; bases outside the gene matches: 8. This CDR3 is 15 amino acids long. The CDR3 sequence: CASGSTSGGADTQYF. CDR3 coding DNA: TGTGCCAGCGGATCGACTAGCGGGGGGGCTGATACGCAGTATTTT.

The J gene is TRBJ2-7, the V gene TRBV6-1; TRBD2 is a possible D gene (6 bases). CDR1 is MNHNS and CDR2 is SASEGT in the germline V gene. The germline V and J ends were trimmed by 0 bases and 3 bases, with 15 bases remaining between them. This CDR3 contains 16 residues. The CDR3 DNA sequence: TGTGCCAGCAGTGAAGCCCAAGTGACAGCGGGCTACGAGCAGTACTTC. Its protein product is CASSEAQVTAGYEQYF.

This clone came up a few times. This chain uses TRBV7-2 with TRBJ2-2; D is undetermined. The CDR3 is 13 residues long. Germline CDR1 SGHTA, CDR2 FQGNSA. V was cut by 1 base and J by 6 bases, with 6 bases left in between. The CDR3 loop is CASSLVAPGELFF. The CDR3 DNA sequence: TGTGCCAGCAGCTTAGTAGCTCCCGGGGAGCTGTTTTTT.

The chain employs TRBV5-6 and TRBJ2-1; D is unresolved. The V end was cut by 1 base, the J end by 3 bases, with 11 bases between. Germline CDR1 is SGHDT and CDR2 is YYEEEE. The CDR3 consists of 15 residues. In DNA form, the CDR3 reads TGTGCCAGCAGCTTGTACGGAGATCGCTACAATGAGCAGTTCTTC. This encodes CASSLYGDRYNEQFF.

There are a few counts of this clone. This rearrangement joins TRBV4-3 to TRBJ1-2, with unresolved D. The V and J ends lost 1 base and 4 bases respectively, with 13 bases between them. Per the germline V gene, CDR1 is LGHNA and CDR2 is YSLEER. The CDR3 totals 15 residues. CDR3 sequence reads: CASSQAPGIGYGYTF. CDR3 DNA sequence: TGCGCCAGCAGCCAAGCGCCGGGGATCGGCTATGGCTACACCTTC.

The V call is TRBV4-2, the J call TRBJ2-2; 7 bases agree with TRBD2. CDR1 LGHNA and CDR2 YNFKEQ come from the germline V gene. Germline trimming cut 3 bases from V and 6 bases from J; bases unmatched to any gene: 1. CDR3 length: 13 residues. The CDR3 spells CASSHGGAGELFF. The CDR3, as DNA: TGTGCCAGCAGCCATGGGGGGGCCGGGGAGCTGTTTTTT.

This clone was seen once. The chain couples TRBV7-9 to TRBJ2-3; weak D call: TRBD1 (6 bases). This CDR3 has 14 residues. Per germline, CDR1 SEHNR and CDR2 FQNEAQ (reference sequence). V was cut by 1 base and J by 4 bases, with 9 bases left in between. In nucleotides, the CDR3 is TGTGCCAGCAGCTTAGGGGGGCTGGCAGATACGCAGTATTTT. Translation: CASSLGGLADTQYF.

This clone has a handful of counts. V gene TRBV6-5 combines with J gene TRBJ1-2; D perhaps matches TRBD1 (5 bases). Germline lookup yields CDR1 MNHEY and CDR2 SVGAGI. The CDR3 covers 11 residues. The V and J ends lost 7 bases and 6 bases respectively, with 9 bases between them. The DNA of the CDR3 is TGTGCCAGCACCCAGGGTCATGGCTACACCTTC. Translating it yields CASTQGHGYTF.

The chain combines TRBV3-1 (or the pseudogene TRBV3-2) with TRBJ1-4, with D perhaps TRBD1 (5 bases). Trimming took 3 bases from V and 5 from J, leaving 16 bases between them. Germline CDR1 and CDR2: LGHDT and YNNKEL (reference sequence). The CDR3 loop spans 16 amino acids. The chain's CDR3 is CASSQSSGGENEKLFF. The CDR3 DNA is TGTGCCAGCAGCCAGTCGTCGGGGGGAGAAAATGAAAAACTGTTTTTT.

The chain recombines TRBV19 with TRBJ2-3; D is perhaps TRBD1 (6 bases). V was pared by 4 bases and J by 5 bases, with 13 bases between. Germline CDR1 reads LNHDA; CDR2 reads SQIVND (reference sequence). The CDR3 is 14 residues long. Here the CDR3 DNA reads TGTGCCAGTAGTAGCAGGGGTGCGATAGATACGCAGTATTTT. This translates into CASSSRGAIDTQYF.

The V and J genes are TRBV2 and TRBJ1-2; 10 positions match TRBD1. Germline V gives CDR1 SNHLY, CDR2 FYNNEI. The CDR3 runs 13 residues. V was pared by 8 bases and J by 5 bases, with 5 bases of the junction left unmatched. The CDR3 DNA is TGTGCCAGCGTGCCGGGACAGGGGTATGGCTACACCTTC. Protein: CASVPGQGYGYTF.

The chain uses TRBV4-3 and TRBJ1-2; weak D call: TRBD1 (5 bases). This CDR3 has 14 residues. Trimming took off 0 bases at V and 3 bases at J, with 8 bases between the two ends. Germline V CDR1 and CDR2: LGHNA, YSLEER. The CDR3 loop reads CASSQDSQDYGYTF. CDR3 DNA: TGCGCCAGCAGCCAAGATTCACAGGACTATGGCTACACCTTC.

This clone was recorded once. The chain recombines TRBV13 with TRBJ1-1, with TRBD1 identical over 7 bases. Looked up from germline, CDR1 is PRHDT and CDR2 is FYEKMQ (reference sequence). V lost 4 bases to trimming and J lost 0 bases; unmatched junction nucleotides: 8. This CDR3 region has 16 residues. The CDR3 loop reads CASSSPRTGMNTEAFF. Written as DNA, the CDR3 is TGTGCCAGCAGCTCACCCCGGACAGGTATGAACACTGAAGCTTTCTTT.

The chain is built from TRBV5-6 and TRBJ2-3; a possible D gene is TRBD1 (5 bases). This CDR3 has 13 residues. V gave up 2 bases and J gave up 6 bases, with 10 bases separating them. Germline assignment: CDR1 SGHDT and CDR2 YYEEEE. The CDR3 sequence: CASSFVGVDTQYF. The CDR3 coding sequence is TGTGCCAGCAGCTTCGTAGGGGTCGATACGCAGTATTTT.

The V call is TRBV9, the J call TRBJ1-3; 7 nucleotides match TRBD1. V was pared by 3 bases and J by 1 base, with 7 bases of the junction left unmatched. Germline values: CDR1 SGDLS, CDR2 YYNGEE. CDR3 length: 16 residues. The CDR3 here is CASSDNRGSSGNTIYF. The CDR3 DNA sequence: TGTGCCAGCAGCGATAACAGGGGTTCGTCTGGAAACACCATATATTTT.

As for this clone: Relative to the germline gene, one junction end is altered; a read error may explain this. This chain links TRBV5-5 with TRBJ1-5, with 8 bases that match TRBD1. Germline lookup yields CDR1 SGHKS and CDR2 YYEKEE (reference sequence). The CDR3 runs 14 residues. This CDR3 is CAGSLGQAGQPQHF. The DNA for the CDR3 is TGTGCCGGCAGCTTGGGACAGGCTGGTCAGCCCCAGCATTTT.

V is TRBV7-9 and J is TRBJ1-4, with D uncertain. V lost 8 bases to trimming and J lost 10 bases, with 14 bases between them. Germline CDR1 SEHNR, CDR2 FQNEAQ (reference sequence). This CDR3 is built from 12 residues. The CDR3 nucleotides are TGTGCCAGCCTTTCAAAGCGGGGAAAACTGTTTTTT. Translating gives CASLSKRGKLFF.

V and J are TRBV12-3 or TRBV12-4 and TRBJ1-5; D unresolved. The CDR3 length is 11 residues. V was pared by 2 bases and J by 6 bases, with 2 bases between. CDR3 protein: CASSLLQPQHF. The CDR3 DNA follows: TGTGCCAGCAGTTTACTTCAGCCCCAGCATTTT.